This T cell receptor beta chain was sequenced during a study of neoadjuvant anti-PD-1 for oral cavity cancer. Assay used: immunoSEQ multiplex PCR; TCRdb lists only in-frame clones, some missing. This table has over 80,000 clones, roughly four fifths appearing once. This clone was counted a single time. This CDR3 region has 13 residues. Germline lookup yields CDR1 ENHRY and CDR2 SYGVKD. With 10 bases removed from V and 2 bases from J, the gap between germline ends came to 14 bases. This TCR came from a person aged 35-79 years with oral cavity squamous cell carcinoma. The sample here was PBMCs, taken before nivolumab (anti-PD-1) treatment. The rearrangement joins TRBV10-3 to TRBJ1-1; no clear D. In DNA form, the CDR3 reads TGTGCCACCGAGCGAGGTGCCAACACTGAAGCTTTCTTT. Its protein is CATERGANTEAFF.